Shown below are 5 T cell receptor beta chains from a single sample sequenced in a study of beta chain features in type 1 diabetes. The entirety of the isolated RNA underwent reverse transcription, so expressed TCRB transcripts were sequenced. Only in-frame clones appear in the TCRdb table, and some are missing; sequencing was by immunoSEQ multiplex PCR. The table lists 680,000 or so clones, about a sixth of them singletons. Material for sequencing was naive CD4+ T cells from blood. The receptors originated from a man younger than 30 in good health.

The rearrangement joins TRBV5-4 to TRBJ2-7; D remains unclear. Germline CDR1 and CDR2: SGHNT and YYREEE (reference sequence). V shed 0 bases and J shed 0 bases, with 7 bases lying between them. There are 14 residues in the CDR3. The CDR3 protein is CASSLDAASYEQYF. CDR3 nucleotides: TGTGCCAGCAGCTTGGATGCGGCCTCCTACGAGCAGTACTTC.

The CDR3 coding sequence is TGCAGTGCTAGCCCGGATCAGCCCCAGCATTTT. Translation: CSASPDQPQHF. The chain has TRBV20-1 and TRBJ1-5; D gene ambiguous. CDR1 and CDR2 from the germline V gene are DFQATT and SNEGSKA (reference sequence). V shed 3 bases and J shed 5 bases, with 5 bases lying between them. CDR3 length: 11 residues.

V and J are TRBV19 and TRBJ1-1; D uncertain. Trimming left V 3 bases short and J 5 bases short, with 7 bases between. This CDR3 is built from 12 residues. Germline loops: CDR1 LNHDA, CDR2 SQIVND (reference sequence). The DNA of the CDR3 is TGTGCCAGTAGTATTCCTAGAACTGAAGCTTTCTTT. Translating gives CASSIPRTEAFF. Drawing the rest from reference TRBV19 and TRBJ1-1, the complete variable domain is DGGITQSPKYLFRKEGQNVTLSCEQNLNHDAMYWYRQDPGQGLRLIYYSQIVNDFQKGDIAEGYSVSREKKESFPLTVTSAQKNPTAFYLCASSIPRTEAFFGQGTRLTVV.

This clone was observed a few times. The rearrangement links TRBV27 to TRBJ1-2, with 10 bases fitting TRBD1. CDR3 length equals 15 residues. With 5 bases clipped from V and 7 bases from J, the junction kept 10 bases outside the gene matches. Germline loops: CDR1 MNHEY, CDR2 SMNVEV (reference sequence). As DNA, the CDR3 is TGTGCCAGCAGTCCCCTGGGGACAGGGGTTGGTGGCTACACCTTC. Protein: CASSPLGTGVGGYTF.

This chain links TRBV19 with TRBJ2-1; perhaps D is TRBD1 or TRBD2 (5 bases each). There are 16 residues in the CDR3. V dropped 6 bases and J dropped 0 bases, with 15 bases sitting between them. The V gene's germline CDR1 is LNHDA and CDR2 SQIVND (reference sequence). The CDR3 coding sequence is TGTGCCAGTAGGGGGCGAGGGTCAAGCTCCTACAATGAGCAGTTCTTC. This sequence encodes CASRGRGSSSYNEQFF.